Following are 29 T cell receptor beta chains from one sample sequenced in a study of Ad26.COV2.S vaccination and SARS-CoV-2 variants. Treatment here: approximately 18 received Ad26.COV2.S at low or high dose, single or two shots; about 5 received placebo; per-sample allocation not given. The study sampled participants on day 63 after the first vaccine or placebo injection. TCRdb's table, derived via immunoSEQ multiplex PCR, lists solely in-frame clones and lacks some. Among 400,000 to 450,000 clones, roughly 87% were seen once, and the ten largest hold less than 5.5%. The sequencing used peripheral blood, collected in a trial of Ad26.COV2.S vaccine versus placebo. The origin of the receptors is a person between 18 and 60 years old who received the Ad26.COV2.S COVID-19 vaccine or a placebo.

This clone was found once. J is TRBJ2-5 and V is TRBV27; a weak D match, TRBD2 (5 bases). V lost 7 bases, J lost 0 bases, and 12 bases lay in between. CDR1 is MNHEY and CDR2 is SMNVEV in the germline V gene (reference sequence). The CDR3 is 14 amino acids. This CDR3 reads CASKSGNNQETQYF. CDR3 DNA sequence: TGTGCCAGCAAGAGCGGCAACAACCAAGAGACCCAGTACTTC.

Details on this clone: A junction boundary mismatches the germline segment, possibly from a read error. The chain has TRBV4-2 and TRBJ2-1, with TRBD2 identical over 11 bases. The CDR3 totals 23 residues. CDR1 LGHNA and CDR2 YNFKEQ come from the germline V gene. CDR3 bases: TGTGCCAGTAGCCCCCCAACTAGCGGGAGATGGTTGGACTACGGGGCCTCCTACAATGAGCAGTTCTTC. Its translation: CASSPPTSGRWLDYGASYNEQFF.

This clone showed up just a few times. V usage is TRBV12-3 or TRBV12-4 and J usage is TRBJ1-5, with no clear D. This CDR3 contains 13 residues. Trimming pared 7 bases from V and 0 bases from J, leaving 7 bases between. The CDR3, as DNA: TGTGCCAGCAAGAAATTTAGCAATCAGCCCCAGCATTTT. The encoded protein is CASKKFSNQPQHF.

The chain employs TRBV7-2 and TRBJ1-6, with TRBD1 matching 10 bases. Trimming removed 4 bases from V and 7 bases from J; junction bases left unmatched: 7. CDR3 length equals 16 residues. CDR1 and CDR2 from the germline V gene are SGHTA and FQGNSA. CDR3 DNA: TGTGCCAGCAGCTCAGGACAGGGGGTATCGAATTCACCCCTCCACTTT. Translation gives CASSSGQGVSNSPLHF.

The chain couples TRBV12-3 or TRBV12-4 to TRBJ2-5, with D possibly matching TRBD2 (5 bases). The CDR3 totals 12 residues. Trimming left V 6 bases short and J 6 bases short, with 11 bases between. The CDR3 DNA is TGTGCCAGCAGCCCTGGGAGAAAGACCCAGTACTTC. Its translation is CASSPGRKTQYF.

This rearrangement joins TRBV19 to TRBJ2-3; 13 nucleotides agree with TRBD2. The ends lost 5 bases at V and 4 bases at J; junction bases unmatched: 3. Looked up from germline, CDR1 is LNHDA and CDR2 is SQIVND (reference sequence). The CDR3 runs 15 residues. Here the CDR3 DNA reads TGTGCCAGTAGTGGACTAGCGGGAGAGGCAGATACGCAGTATTTT. This encodes CASSGLAGEADTQYF.

J is TRBJ2-7 and V is TRBV5-4, with D possibly TRBD1 on 6 matching bases. The germline V gene encodes CDR1 SGHNT and CDR2 YYREEE (reference sequence). V lost 3 bases and J lost 6, with 13 bases in between. This CDR3 has 13 residues. The CDR3 nucleotides are TGTGCCAGCAGCTATAACAGGGTGGGCGAGCAGTACTTC. Encoded protein: CASSYNRVGEQYF.

The chain is built from TRBV7-2 and TRBJ1-5; 10 positions match TRBD1. The CDR3 has 15 amino acids. V was clipped by 0 bases and J by 8 bases; unmatched bases: 4. Per the germline V gene, CDR1 is SGHTA and CDR2 is FQGNSA. CDR3 protein: CASSLAPGQGEPQHF. The CDR3 DNA sequence: TGTGCCAGCAGCTTAGCCCCCGGACAGGGGGAGCCCCAGCATTTT.

A remark on this clone: Its ends do not fully match the called genes, so a read error is possible. V is TRBV4-3 and J is TRBJ2-3, with TRBD2 matching 7 bases. The V gene's germline CDR1 is LGHNA and CDR2 YSLEER. CDR3 size: 14 residues. The CDR3 region is CTSSQERDTDTQYF. For the CDR3, the DNA is TGCACCAGCAGCCAAGAGCGGGACACAGATACGCAGTATTTT.

This chain connects TRBV6-6 to TRBJ1-2; TRBD1 agrees at 9 bases. The CDR3 runs 13 residues. With V trimmed by 5 bases and J by 8 bases, 6 bases remained unmatched. Germline CDR1 MNHNY, CDR2 SVGAGI (reference sequence). CDR3 sequence (DNA): TGTGCCAGCAGTCTACAGGGGGCTGGGGGCTACACCTTC. As protein: CASSLQGAGGYTF.

This rearrangement joins TRBV7-2 to TRBJ2-2, with 11 bases matching TRBD2. Germline V gene lookup returns CDR1 SGHTA and CDR2 FQGNSA. The junction had 2 bases not matched to a gene; V was cut back by 1 base and J by 16 bases. The CDR3 has 12 residues. The CDR3 DNA reads TGTGCCAGCAGCTTAGGGCTAGCGGGAGGGTTTTTT. Residues: CASSLGLAGGFF.

Turning to this clone: At one end the junction does not follow the germline gene, possibly because of a read error. The rearrangement uses TRBV4-1 and TRBJ2-4; 9 nucleotides agree with TRBD2. The CDR3 has 19 residues. CDR1 is MGHRA, CDR2 YSYEKL, per germline. CDR3 protein: CASSQVASGDLLATNIQYF. CDR3 in DNA: TGCGCCAGCAGCCAAGTGGCTAGCGGGGACCTCTTAGCCACAAACATTCAGTACTTC.

The rearrangement uses TRBV27 and TRBJ1-1; D unclear. V shed 0 bases and J shed 3 bases, with 8 bases lying between them. The CDR3 is 14 residues long. The germline V gene has CDR1 MNHEY and CDR2 SMNVEV (reference sequence). The CDR3 here is CASSLSPDHTEAFF. CDR3 sequence (DNA): TGTGCCAGCAGTTTATCACCGGACCACACTGAAGCTTTCTTT.

V gene TRBV4-1 combines with J gene TRBJ2-2, with D uncertain. V was cut by 3 bases and J by 3 bases, with 2 bases left in between. The CDR3 contains 12 residues. Per germline, CDR1 MGHRA and CDR2 YSYEKL. Here the CDR3 DNA reads TGCGCCAGCAGCCACCACACCGGGGAGCTGTTTTTT. Protein: CASSHHTGELFF.

The V gene is TRBV28, the J gene TRBJ2-3; 13 bases agree with TRBD2. This CDR3 is 17 amino acids long. Germline CDR1 MDHEN, CDR2 SYDVKM. V dropped 6 bases and J dropped 1; count of bases not matched to a gene: 7. The CDR3 reads CASSYTSGRAGTDTQYF. In nucleotides, the CDR3 is TGTGCCAGCAGCTACACTAGCGGGAGGGCGGGCACAGATACGCAGTATTTT.

V gene TRBV7-2 combines with J gene TRBJ1-1, with D uncertain. CDR3 length: 13 amino acids. From germline, CDR1 is SGHTA and CDR2 FQGNSA. Trimming shortened V by 5 bases and J by 5 bases, and 12 bases separated the two germline ends. The CDR3 is CASSLKERTEAFF. Here the CDR3 DNA reads TGTGCCAGCAGCCTCAAGGAGAGGACTGAAGCTTTCTTT.

The chain combines TRBV21-1 with TRBJ1-5; TRBD1 reflects the table's D call only, with no check against the DNA. TRBV21-1 is recorded as a pseudogene. This CDR3 has 16 amino acids. This chain's CDR3 is CASSKRTGGSNQPQHF. The CDR3 bases are TGTGCCAGCAGCAAACGGACAGGGGGTAGCAATCAGCCCCAGCATTTT.

The chain couples TRBV19 to TRBJ1-3; TRBD1 might be the D (6 bases). This CDR3 contains 15 residues. The ends were cut back, 5 bases at V and 3 bases at J, with 14 bases in the middle. Germline V lookup: CDR1 LNHDA, CDR2 SQIVND (reference sequence). The CDR3 is CASSVTGLYGNTIYF. In DNA form, the CDR3 reads TGTGCCAGTAGTGTCACAGGGCTTTATGGAAACACCATATATTTT.

V is TRBV24-1 and J is TRBJ2-1; 7 bases map to TRBD2. The germline gives CDR1 KGHDR, CDR2 SFDVKD. Trimming cost V 3 bases and J 6 bases; bases outside gene matches: 4. This CDR3 region has 14 residues. CDR3 nucleotides: TGTGCCACCAGTGATCAGACTAGCCCCAATGAGCAGTTCTTC. It yields the protein CATSDQTSPNEQFF.

CDR3 protein: CASSLYAVGRGTDTQYF. The CDR3 DNA sequence: TGTGCCAGCAGCTTATATGCTGTAGGCAGGGGGACAGATACGCAGTATTTT. The chain uses TRBV7-3 and TRBJ2-3; 7 nucleotides agree with TRBD1. This CDR3 region has 17 residues. In germline, CDR1 is SGHTA, CDR2 FQGTGA. Trimming cost V 2 bases and J 3 bases; bases outside gene matches: 11.

The count of this clone is one. V and J are TRBV12-3 or TRBV12-4 and TRBJ2-1; tentatively, D is TRBD2 (6 bases). V was shortened by 6 bases and J by 6 bases, with 12 bases between the two germline ends. The CDR3 covers 13 residues. CDR3 sequence: CASRPGVANEQFF. DNA of the CDR3: TGTGCCAGCAGACCGGGAGTGGCCAATGAGCAGTTCTTC.

The V and J genes are TRBV5-6 and TRBJ2-1; 8 bases are shared with TRBD2. Germline V gene lookup returns CDR1 SGHDT and CDR2 YYEEEE. After removal of 3 bases from V and 0 bases from J, the junction contained 8 bases not matched to a gene. This CDR3 spans 17 amino acids. Here the CDR3 reads CASSSFSGESSYNEQFF. The DNA for the CDR3 is TGTGCCAGCAGCTCCTTTAGCGGGGAGAGCTCCTACAATGAGCAGTTCTTC. Variable domain in full (rest from reference TRBV5-6 and TRBJ2-1): DAGVTQSPTHLIKTRGQQVTLRCSPKSGHDTVSWYQQALGQGPQFIFQYYEEEERQRGNFPDRFSGHQFPNYSSELNVNALLLGDSALYLCASSSFSGESSYNEQFFGPGTRLTVL.

The chain uses TRBV29-1 and TRBJ2-3; 8 bases fit TRBD2. The CDR3 loop spans 15 amino acids. From germline, CDR1 is SQVTM and CDR2 ANQGSEA. J was trimmed by 2 bases and V by 5 bases; bases with no gene match: 9. CDR3 nucleotides: TGCAGCGTTTCTCCGACTAGCGCAAACACAGATACGCAGTATTTT. Translated, it gives CSVSPTSANTDTQYF.

The rearrangement uses TRBV11-2 and TRBJ1-1; D possibly corresponds to TRBD1 (5 bases). The CDR3 is 14 residues long. V shed 5 bases and J shed 1 base, with 11 bases lying between them. Per the germline V gene, CDR1 is SGHAT and CDR2 is FQNNGV. CDR3 residues: CASSPGAGNTEAFF. CDR3 DNA: TGTGCCAGCAGCCCCGGGGCAGGGAACACTGAAGCTTTCTTT.

V gene TRBV5-5 combines with J gene TRBJ2-5; 12 bases align to TRBD1. The CDR3 contains 16 residues. Germline V gene sequence: CDR1 SGHKS, CDR2 YYEKEE (reference sequence). V was pared by 4 bases and J by 0 bases, with 4 bases of the junction left unmatched. CDR3 residues: CASSPGQGANQETQYF. The CDR3 bases are TGTGCCAGCAGCCCGGGACAGGGGGCCAACCAAGAGACCCAGTACTTC.

The J gene is TRBJ2-3, the V gene TRBV7-3; 7 bases are shared with TRBD1. Trimming removed 4 bases from V and 1 base from J; junction bases left unmatched: 5. Per germline, CDR1 SGHTA and CDR2 FQGTGA. CDR3 size: 15 residues. CDR3 region: CASSSLGQGTDTQYF. CDR3 nucleotides: TGTGCCAGCAGCTCACTCGGACAGGGCACAGATACGCAGTATTTT. Together with reference TRBV7-3 and TRBJ2-3, the CDR3 gives the full variable domain: GAGVSQTPSNKVTEKGKYVELRCDPISGHTALYWYRQSLGQGPEFLIYFQGTGAADDSGLPNDRFFAVRPEGSVSTLKIQRTERGDSAVYLCASSSLGQGTDTQYFGPGTRLTVL.

J is TRBJ2-5 and V is TRBV28; perhaps TRBD1 as D (6 bases). The CDR3 is 13 amino acids. Trimming removed 6 bases from V and 4 bases from J, with 12 bases in between. Germline V gene data show CDR1 as MDHEN and CDR2 as SYDVKM. As DNA, the CDR3 is TGTGCCAGCAGGGACACAGGGCTAGAGACCCAGTACTTC. It yields the protein CASRDTGLETQYF.

The V call is TRBV7-3, the J call TRBJ2-5, with a weak D call TRBD2 (6 bases). The CDR3 is 15 amino acids. CDR1 and CDR2 from the germline V gene are SGHTA and FQGTGA. V was trimmed by 2 bases and J by 6 bases, leaving 16 bases between them. CDR3 residues: CASSLEGGLPQTQYF. CDR3 DNA: TGTGCCAGCAGCTTAGAGGGAGGACTACCGCAGACCCAGTACTTC.

This chain uses TRBV9 with TRBJ2-1; 13 nucleotides agree with TRBD2. V lost 4 bases, J lost 4 bases, and 5 bases stayed unmatched. The CDR3 is 16 residues long. Germline V gene data show CDR1 as SGDLS and CDR2 as YYNGEE. The CDR3 sequence is CASSPGTSGTYNEQFF. The DNA for the CDR3 is TGTGCCAGCAGCCCCGGGACTAGCGGGACTTACAATGAGCAGTTCTTC.